These 14 T cell receptor beta chains came from one sample sequenced in a study of identical twins (dated by TCRdb to 2016 to 2018). To prepare the library, 5' RACE was applied. Sequencing was carried out with an Illumina HiSeq 2000. In TCRdb, the public reads were trimmed at Q25 with fastp and aligned with MiXCR, with productive beta chains retained. One record per CDR3 amino acid sequence lists the most common genes and DNA. In all, the sample holds over 500,000 distinct CDR3 sequences, and 20% to 25% of those were seen once. About 0.91% of the sample belongs to the ten largest clones. This same sample was also part of a study on T cells expressing NK-cell markers.

The specimen was CD4+ T cells sorted from blood. Receptor source: a woman aged 18-29 years in good health.

In this sample, this clonotype turned up a few times. This sequence joins TRBV20-1 and TRBJ1-2; TRBD1 aligns across 10 bases. The CDR3 is 12 residues long. The ends lost 5 bases at V and 8 bases at J; junction bases unmatched: 5. The V gene's germline CDR1 is DFQATT and CDR2 SNEGSKA (reference sequence). The CDR3 bases are TGCAGTGCTGGGACAGGGGTTTACGGCTACACCTTC. This encodes CSAGTGVYGYTF.

This sequence joins TRBV20-1 and TRBJ2-1; the D is unclear. This CDR3 is 16 amino acids long. Between the trimmed V and J ends, which lost 0 bases and 0 bases, there was a span of 12 bases. CDR1 is DFQATT and CDR2 is SNEGSKA in the germline V gene (reference sequence). The CDR3 DNA sequence: TGCAGTGCTAGAGATGAGACTGCAAGCTCCTACAATGAGCAGTTCTTC. It specifies CSARDETASSYNEQFF.

Many counts were recorded for this clonotype. This rearrangement joins TRBV20-1 to TRBJ2-1; D assignment may be TRBD1 or TRBD2 (5 bases each). Germline CDR1 DFQATT, CDR2 SNEGSKA (reference sequence). V lost 6 bases, J lost 9 bases, and 15 bases lay in between. The CDR3 totals 12 residues. The CDR3 is CSAGTAYPEQFF. The CDR3, as DNA: TGCAGTGCCGGGACCGCGTATCCTGAGCAGTTCTTC.

This clonotype has only a few counts. The chain has TRBV20-1 and TRBJ1-5; possibly TRBD1 for D (5 bases). V was cut by 6 bases and J by 7 bases, with 22 bases left in between. CDR3 length equals 15 residues. CDR1 is DFQATT and CDR2 is SNEGSKA in the germline V gene (reference sequence). The CDR3 coding sequence is TGCAGTGCCTCCGGGGGGGAGGGTCCCTACCAGCCCCAGCATTTT. Residues: CSASGGEGPYQPQHF.

The V and J genes are TRBV3-1 and TRBJ1-2, with D hard to call. V was pared by 0 bases and J by 11 bases, with 7 bases between. In germline, CDR1 is LGHDT, CDR2 YNNKEL (reference sequence). The CDR3 spans 11 residues. CDR3 region: CASSQETRYTF. In nucleotides, the CDR3 is TGTGCCAGCAGCCAAGAGACTCGTTACACCTTC.

This clonotype appeared a few times. The chain employs TRBV29-1 and TRBJ2-3; a possible D gene is TRBD2 (6 bases). This CDR3 spans 14 amino acids. Deletions cut 4 bases from V and 2 bases from J, with 13 bases between. Looked up from germline, CDR1 is SQVTM and CDR2 is ANQGSEA. The CDR3 DNA reads TGCAGCGTTGCGCGGACTACCGACACAGATACGCAGTATTTT. Amino acids: CSVARTTDTDTQYF.

The chain has TRBV12-3 or TRBV12-4 and TRBJ1-1; 9 bases line up with TRBD1. The CDR3 length is 13 residues. The V and J ends lost 6 bases and 4 bases, in that order; junction bases with no gene match: 3. CDR3: CASRKTGGTEAFF. The DNA for the CDR3 is TGTGCCAGCAGGAAGACAGGGGGCACTGAAGCTTTCTTT.

This clonotype was observed many times. The V and J genes are TRBV12-3 or TRBV12-4 and TRBJ2-3; 10 bases line up with TRBD2. V gave up 4 bases and J gave up 0 bases; unmatched junction bases: 16. There are 20 residues in the CDR3. The CDR3 DNA follows: TGTGCCAGCAGTTCCCCTTGGACTAGCGGAGATGGATCTAGCACAGATACGCAGTATTTT. This codes for CASSSPWTSGDGSSTDTQYF.

The rearrangement links TRBV11-2 to TRBJ2-7, with D possibly being TRBD1 (6 bases). Germline V gives CDR1 SGHAT, CDR2 FQNNGV. Trimming cost V 7 bases and J 0 bases, with 13 bases left between them. The CDR3 has 14 amino acids. The CDR3 region has the DNA TGTGCCAGCATCGAGACAGGTGTCTCCTACGAGCAGTACTTC. It yields the protein CASIETGVSYEQYF.

This clonotype was observed a handful of times. The chain carries TRBV3-1 and TRBJ2-1; TRBD2 matches 8 bases. The germline V gene encodes CDR1 LGHDT and CDR2 YNNKEL (reference sequence). This CDR3 spans 13 amino acids. The trim removed 3 bases at V and 11 bases at J, leaving 6 bases unmatched. DNA for the CDR3: TGTGCCAGCAGCCATAATAAGCGGGAGAAGCAGTTCTTC. Protein product: CASSHNKREKQFF.

In this sample, this clonotype turned up a few times. The chain links TRBV20-1 to TRBJ2-7, with 7 bases identical to TRBD2. Trimming cost V 1 base and J 7 bases; bases outside gene matches: 10. CDR3 size: 14 residues. The V gene's germline CDR1 is DFQATT and CDR2 SNEGSKA (reference sequence). CDR3 amino acids: CSARGEGRLREQYF. In DNA form, the CDR3 reads TGCAGTGCTAGAGGGGAGGGGCGCTTACGGGAGCAGTACTTC.

This clonotype came up a few times. V and J are TRBV7-9 and TRBJ1-6, with unresolved D. The V gene's germline CDR1 is SEHNR and CDR2 FQNEAQ (reference sequence). Trimming removed 6 bases from V and 10 bases from J, with 13 bases in between. The CDR3 runs to 13 residues. The DNA for the CDR3 is TGTGCCAGCAGTACCACACTAAGATCACCCCTCCACTTT. This sequence encodes CASSTTLRSPLHF.

The CDR3 region has the DNA TGTGCCAGCTCACCACCGGTGATCCAAGAGACCCAGTACTTC. This gives the protein CASSPPVIQETQYF. This sequence joins TRBV18 and TRBJ2-5, with D hard to call. In germline, CDR1 is KGHSH, CDR2 LQKENI. CDR3 length: 14 amino acids. V lost 0 bases, J lost 1 base, and 6 bases lay in between.

A few counts support this clonotype. The chain has TRBV5-6 and TRBJ2-7; 11 positions agree with TRBD2. Germline V gene sequence: CDR1 SGHDT, CDR2 YYEEEE. Germline trimming cut 4 bases from V and 6 bases from J; bases unmatched to any gene: 12. The CDR3 extends over 16 amino acids. The CDR3 bases are TGTGCCAGCAGCCCGACAACCGGGACTAGCGGTGGCGAGCAGTACTTC. Translated, it gives CASSPTTGTSGGEQYF.